This record concerns one TCR beta chain sequence. Its specific antigen is unknown. The sample holds no much larger clone one base away, and base qualities are not on file. Libraries were prepared through PCR. The sequencer was a HiSeq X Ten. In TCRdb, the public reads were trimmed at Q25 with fastp and aligned with MiXCR, with productive beta chains retained. For every CDR3 protein sequence, its rows merge into one entry that carries the most common genes and DNA. In all, the sample holds thousands of distinct CDR3 sequences, and roughly 60% of those were seen once. The ten largest clones capture roughly 18% of the sample. The CDR3 holds 13 amino acids from the cysteine to the phenylalanine. Just CDR3 DNA is preserved here, 39 bases in frame from base 1. From a lookup of the germline V gene, CDR1 and CDR2 are MNHNS and SASEGT. This sample was included in a study of CD4 and CD8 cells across lung adenocarcinoma regions (dated by TCRdb to the late 2010s). In terms of the full investigation: Intratumor heterogeneity of the T cell receptor repertoire was examined by comparing tumor centers with tumor margins.

Patients with localized lung adenocarcinoma, a subtype of non-small cell lung cancer, were used as donors. The margins of localized lung adenocarcinomas were where the samples came from. For TCR repertoire analysis, CD4+ T cells from tumor tissue were profiled separately from CD8+ T cells. This clonotype was sampled from a male donor with lung adenocarcinoma. The CD4 and CD8 labels of this study may be unreliable. The source material was CD4+ T cells from the margin of a lung tumor. The intended sense of this specimen's cell subset or site label: tumor margin region. This chain is built from TRBV6-1 and TRBJ2-1; the D segment is perhaps TRBD1 or TRBD2, each sharing 5 matched bases. The J call may be wrong; the DNA end is better matched by TRBJ2-5. Read as DNA, the sequence is TGTGCCAGCAGAGCAGCAGGGACGGAGACCCAGTACTTC. Its protein product is CASRAAGTETQYF.